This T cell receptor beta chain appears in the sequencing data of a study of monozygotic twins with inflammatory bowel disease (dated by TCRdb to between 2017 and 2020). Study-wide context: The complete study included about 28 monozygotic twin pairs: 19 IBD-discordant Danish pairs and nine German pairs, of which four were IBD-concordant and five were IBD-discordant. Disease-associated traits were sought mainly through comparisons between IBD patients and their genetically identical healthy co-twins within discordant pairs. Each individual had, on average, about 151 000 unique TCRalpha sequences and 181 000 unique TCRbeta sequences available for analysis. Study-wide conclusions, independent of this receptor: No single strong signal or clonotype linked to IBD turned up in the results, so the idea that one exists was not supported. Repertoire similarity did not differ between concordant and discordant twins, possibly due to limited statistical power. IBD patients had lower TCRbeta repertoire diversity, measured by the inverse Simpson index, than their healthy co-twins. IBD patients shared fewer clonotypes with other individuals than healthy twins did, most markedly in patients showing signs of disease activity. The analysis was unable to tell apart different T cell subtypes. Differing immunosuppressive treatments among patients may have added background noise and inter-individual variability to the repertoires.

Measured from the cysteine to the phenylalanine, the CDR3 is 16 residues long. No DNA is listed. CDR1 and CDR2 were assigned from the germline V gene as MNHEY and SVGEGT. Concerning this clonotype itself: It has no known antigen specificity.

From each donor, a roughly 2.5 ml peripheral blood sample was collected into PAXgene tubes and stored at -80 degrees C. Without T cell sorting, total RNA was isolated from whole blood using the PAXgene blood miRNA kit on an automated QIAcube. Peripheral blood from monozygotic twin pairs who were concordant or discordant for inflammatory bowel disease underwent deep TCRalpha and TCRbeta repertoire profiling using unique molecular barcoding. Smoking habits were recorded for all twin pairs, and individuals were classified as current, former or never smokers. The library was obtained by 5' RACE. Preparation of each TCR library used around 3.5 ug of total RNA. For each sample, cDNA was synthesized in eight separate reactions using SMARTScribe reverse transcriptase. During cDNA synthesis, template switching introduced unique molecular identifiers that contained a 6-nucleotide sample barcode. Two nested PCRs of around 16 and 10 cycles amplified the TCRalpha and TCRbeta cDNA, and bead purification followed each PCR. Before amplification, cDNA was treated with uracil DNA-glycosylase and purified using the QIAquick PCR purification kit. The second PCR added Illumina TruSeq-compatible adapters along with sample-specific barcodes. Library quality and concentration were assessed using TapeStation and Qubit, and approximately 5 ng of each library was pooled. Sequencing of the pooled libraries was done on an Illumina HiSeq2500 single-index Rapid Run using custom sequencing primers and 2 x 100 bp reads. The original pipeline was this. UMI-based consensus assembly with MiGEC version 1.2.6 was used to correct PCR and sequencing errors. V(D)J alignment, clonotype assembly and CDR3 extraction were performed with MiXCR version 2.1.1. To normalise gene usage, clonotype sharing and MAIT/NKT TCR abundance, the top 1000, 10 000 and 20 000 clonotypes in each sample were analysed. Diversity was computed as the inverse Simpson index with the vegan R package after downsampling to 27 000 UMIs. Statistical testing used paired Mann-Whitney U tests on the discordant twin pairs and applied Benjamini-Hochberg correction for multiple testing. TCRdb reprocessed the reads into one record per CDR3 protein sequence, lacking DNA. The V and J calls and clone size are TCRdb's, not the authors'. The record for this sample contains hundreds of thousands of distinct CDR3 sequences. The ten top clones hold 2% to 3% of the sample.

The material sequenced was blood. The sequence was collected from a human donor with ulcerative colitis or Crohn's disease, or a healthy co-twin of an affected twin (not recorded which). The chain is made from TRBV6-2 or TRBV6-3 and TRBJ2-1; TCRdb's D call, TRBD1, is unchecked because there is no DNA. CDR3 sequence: CASSYPAGTGRNEQFF.